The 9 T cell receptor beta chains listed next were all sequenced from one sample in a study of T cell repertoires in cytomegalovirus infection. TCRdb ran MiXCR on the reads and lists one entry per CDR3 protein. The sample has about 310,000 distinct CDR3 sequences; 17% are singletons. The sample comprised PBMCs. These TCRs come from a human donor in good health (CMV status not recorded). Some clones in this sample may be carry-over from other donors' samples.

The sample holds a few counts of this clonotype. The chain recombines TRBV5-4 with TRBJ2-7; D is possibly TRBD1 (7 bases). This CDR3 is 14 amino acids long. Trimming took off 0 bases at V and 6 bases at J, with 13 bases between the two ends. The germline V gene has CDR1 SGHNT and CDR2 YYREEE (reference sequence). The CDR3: CASSLEAGGGEQYF. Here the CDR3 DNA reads TGTGCCAGCAGCTTGGAGGCAGGGGGAGGCGAGCAGTACTTC.

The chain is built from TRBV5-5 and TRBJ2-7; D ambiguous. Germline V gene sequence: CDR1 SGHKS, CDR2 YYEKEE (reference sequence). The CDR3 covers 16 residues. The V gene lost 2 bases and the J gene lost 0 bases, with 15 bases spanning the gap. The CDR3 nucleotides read TGTGCCAGCAGCTTATTGGCCAGTCCTAGCTCCTACGAGCAGTACTTC. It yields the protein CASSLLASPSSYEQYF.

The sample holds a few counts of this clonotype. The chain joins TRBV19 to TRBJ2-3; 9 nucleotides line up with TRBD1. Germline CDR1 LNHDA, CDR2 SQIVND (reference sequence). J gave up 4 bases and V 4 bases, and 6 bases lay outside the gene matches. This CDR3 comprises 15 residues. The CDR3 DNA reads TGTGCCAGTAGTAGGGACAGGGCGGGTGCAGATACGCAGTATTTT. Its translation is CASSRDRAGADTQYF.

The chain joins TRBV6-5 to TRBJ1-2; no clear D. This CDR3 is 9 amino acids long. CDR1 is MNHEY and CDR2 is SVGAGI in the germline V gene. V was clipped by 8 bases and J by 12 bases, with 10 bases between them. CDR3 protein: CASRVLNTF. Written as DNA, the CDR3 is TGTGCCAGCCGGGTTTTGAACACCTTC.

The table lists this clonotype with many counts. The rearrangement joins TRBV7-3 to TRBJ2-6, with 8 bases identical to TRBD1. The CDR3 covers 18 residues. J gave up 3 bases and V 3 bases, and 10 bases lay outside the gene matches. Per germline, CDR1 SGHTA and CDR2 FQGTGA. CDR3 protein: CASSLLPTGAIGANVLTF. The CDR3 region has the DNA TGTGCCAGCAGCTTGCTTCCGACAGGGGCGATTGGGGCCAACGTCCTGACTTTC.

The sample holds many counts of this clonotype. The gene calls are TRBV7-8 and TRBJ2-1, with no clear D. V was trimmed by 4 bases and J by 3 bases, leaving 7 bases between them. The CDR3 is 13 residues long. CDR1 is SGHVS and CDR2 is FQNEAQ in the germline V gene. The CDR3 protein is CASSSGHYNEQFF. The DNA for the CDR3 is TGTGCCAGCAGCTCAGGTCACTACAATGAGCAGTTCTTC.

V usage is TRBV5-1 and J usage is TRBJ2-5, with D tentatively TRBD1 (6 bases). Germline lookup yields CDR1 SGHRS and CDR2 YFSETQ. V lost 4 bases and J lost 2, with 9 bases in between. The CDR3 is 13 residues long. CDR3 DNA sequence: TGCGCCAGCAGCGGGACAATTCAAGAGACCCAGTACTTC. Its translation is CASSGTIQETQYF. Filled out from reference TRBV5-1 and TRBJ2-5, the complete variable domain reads KAGVTQTPRYLIKTRGQQVTLSCSPISGHRSVSWYQQTPGQGLQFLFEYFSETQRNKGNFPGRFSGRQFSNSRSEMNVSTLELGDSALYLCASSGTIQETQYFGPGTRLLVL.

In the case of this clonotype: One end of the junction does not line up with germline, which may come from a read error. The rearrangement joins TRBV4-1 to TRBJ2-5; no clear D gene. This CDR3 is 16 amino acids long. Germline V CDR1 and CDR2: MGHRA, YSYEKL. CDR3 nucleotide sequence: TGTGCCAGCAGCCATGATCTGCGGACGGCCCAAGAGACCCAGTACTTC. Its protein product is CASSHDLRTAQETQYF.

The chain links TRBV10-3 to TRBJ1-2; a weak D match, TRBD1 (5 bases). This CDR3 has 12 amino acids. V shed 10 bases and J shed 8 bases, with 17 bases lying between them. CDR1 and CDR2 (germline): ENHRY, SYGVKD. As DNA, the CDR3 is TGTGCCAGCAAATCAGGGTTTTACGGCTACACCTTC. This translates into CASKSGFYGYTF.